The rows below give T cell receptor beta chains drawn from one sample of a study of blood T cell repertoires in COVID-19. Clones were read by immunoSEQ multiplex PCR, and TCRdb kept only the in-frame ones, dropping some. The sample has 180,000 or so clones, 81% seen once. Material: peripheral blood. The source of these receptors is a woman aged 40-49 years with COVID-19, enrolled during active disease. CDR3s include the opening cysteine and the closing phenylalanine or tryptophan. A D gene is named only where the DNA matches it firmly. For some rows the clone size is stated as once, few or many, or as a class when expanded; others skip it.

abundance	v_gene	j_gene	d_gene	CDR3nt	CDR3aa
.	TRBV6-5	TRBJ1-6	.	TGTGCCAGCAGCCGACAGGCTAATTCACCCCTCCACTTT	CASSRQANSPLHF
.	TRBV5-1	TRBJ2-1	.	TGCGCCAGCAGCTGGGGCAACTCCTACAATGAGCAGTTCTTC	CASSWGNSYNEQFF
few	TRBV19	TRBJ2-6	.	TGTGCCAGTAGTATAGAATGGCTGGGGGGGGCGCTCCCCTCTGGGGCCAACGTCCTGACTTTC	CASSIEWLGGALPSGANVLTF
.	TRBV6-1	TRBJ2-1	TRBD1	TGTGCCAGCAGTGATGGACAGGAAAACAATGAGCAGTTCTTC	CASSDGQENNEQFF
.	TRBV7-2	TRBJ1-5	.	TGTGCCAGCAGCTTCGGGGGGCATCAGGTCCAGCATTTT	CASSFGGHQVQHF
few	TRBV18	TRBJ1-5	TRBD1	TGTGCCAGCTCGACAGGGGACAATCAGCCCCAGCATTTT	CASSTGDNQPQHF
.	TRBV25-1	TRBJ1-1	TRBD1	TGTGCCAGCAGTTTCCGGACAGGGGGAGCTTTCTTT	CASSFRTGGAFF
.	TRBV11-2	TRBJ2-7	.	TGTGCCAGCAGCCTCTTGGCCCACGAGCAGTACTTC	CASSLLAHEQYF
.	TRBV9	TRBJ1-2	.	TGTGCCAGCAGCGTAGGGGCCGTCGATGGCTACACCTTC	CASSVGAVDGYTF
.	TRBV21-1	TRBJ1-5	.	TGTGCCAGCAGCAAAGCCGGACAGGGGGATCAGCCCCAGCATTTT	CASSKAGQGDQPQHF
.	TRBV6-5	TRBJ1-1	TRBD1	TGTGCCACCTGCCCGGGACAGGGATTGGGAGCTTTCTTT	CATCPGQGLGAFF
.	TRBV19	TRBJ2-5	.	TGTGCCAGTAGTAGTGACAGACAAGAGACCCAGTACTTC	CASSSDRQETQYF
.	TRBV30	TRBJ2-5	TRBD1	TGTGCCTCGAAAGACACAGGGGGAGGTGAGACCCAGTACTTC	CASKDTGGGETQYF
.	TRBV7-8	TRBJ2-5	.	TGTGCCAGCAGCTTAGCCCCAATCCAAGAGACCCAGTACTTC	CASSLAPIQETQYF
.	TRBV4-1	TRBJ1-5	TRBD1	TGCGCCAGCAGCCAACAGGGGGAAAGGAGCAATCAGCCCCAGCATTTT	CASSQQGERSNQPQHF
.	TRBV14	TRBJ2-5	TRBD2	TGTGCCAGCAGCCAAGATTGGGCTAGCGGGAGTTCAGAGACCCAGTACTTC	CASSQDWASGSSETQYF
.	TRBV19	TRBJ2-2	.	TGTGCCAGTAGTGAACTTGGGCGGGACACCGGGGAGCTGTTTTTT	CASSELGRDTGELFF
.	TRBV30	TRBJ1-2	.	TGTGCCTGGAGCAGGGGCGGCTACACCTTC	CAWSRGGYTF
.	TRBV5-5	TRBJ2-3	.	TGTGCCAGCAGCGCAGACCAGGGGTTTAGGCAGTATTTT	CASSADQGFRQYF
.	TRBV7-3	TRBJ2-1	TRBD1	TGTGCCAGCAGCCCGGGACAGGGGGTGCAGTTCTTC	CASSPGQGVQFF
.	TRBV28	TRBJ1-2	TRBD1	TGTGCCAGCAAGACAGGGGGACTTGGTGGCTACACCTTC	CASKTGGLGGYTF
.	TRBV28	TRBJ1-3	.	TGTGCCAGCACTGGGGCGCGGGGAAACACCATATATTTT	CASTGARGNTIYF
.	TRBV3-1/TRBV3-2	TRBJ2-1	.	TGTGCCAGCAGCCACTACAAGGGGAGGTATGAGCAGTTCTTC	CASSHYKGRYEQFF
.	TRBV19	TRBJ2-3	.	TGTGCCAGTAGCTGGACAGGCACAGATACGCAGTATTTT	CASSWTGTDTQYF
.	TRBV30	TRBJ2-7	TRBD2	TGTGCCTGGAGTGTGGCCCCTAGCGGATTCTACGAGCAGTACTTC	CAWSVAPSGFYEQYF
.	TRBV27	TRBJ2-3	TRBD2	TGTGCCAGCAGTTTAGTTTCCCTAGCGGGAGACCCAGATACGCAGTATTTT	CASSLVSLAGDPDTQYF
.	TRBV18	TRBJ1-1	TRBD1	TGTGCCAGCTCACCACCGACAGGGAAGACCACTGAAGCTTTCTTT	CASSPPTGKTTEAFF
.	TRBV19	TRBJ1-2	.	TGTGCCAGTAGGTCGGGGGGCTCAGACTCCTTCTATGGCTACACCTTC	CASRSGGSDSFYGYTF
.	TRBV2	TRBJ2-5	.	TGTGCCAGCAGTGAAGGGTTGCGGGACGCGGCGTCTTCGGAGACCCAGTACTTC	CASSEGLRDAASSETQYF
once	TRBV19	TRBJ2-1	.	TGTGCCAGTAGTATAGATCTATTGAACGACAATGAGCAGTTCTTC	CASSIDLLNDNEQFF
few	TRBV7-3	TRBJ1-1	TRBD1	TGTGCCAGCAGCGCCAGGGGGCGGAACACTGAAGCTTTCTTT	CASSARGRNTEAFF
.	TRBV6-5	TRBJ2-1	TRBD2	TGTGCCAGCAGTTACCTTCTAGCGGGAGGGCCTAATGAGCAGTTCTTC	CASSYLLAGGPNEQFF
.	TRBV5-1	TRBJ2-1	TRBD2	TGCGCCAGCAGCTTGACACTTGGCGGGAGGGAGGGATACAATGAGCAGTTCTTC	CASSLTLGGREGYNEQFF
.	TRBV28	TRBJ2-7	.	TGTGCCAGCAGTGGCTGGGTTCAGGGTATATACGAGCAGTACTTC	CASSGWVQGIYEQYF
.	TRBV7-3	TRBJ2-3	.	TGTGCCAGCAGCTTACAGGGGTTCCCCACAGATACGCAGTATTTT	CASSLQGFPTDTQYF
.	TRBV14	TRBJ1-6	.	TGTGCCAGCACGTCGGTCATAAATTCACCCCTCCACTTT	CASTSVINSPLHF
.	TRBV20-1	TRBJ1-1	.	TGCAGTGCTAGTTATGGAGTTAACACTGAAGCTTTCTTT	CSASYGVNTEAFF
.	TRBV9	TRBJ2-1	.	TGTGCCAGCAGCGTCTCGCCATCTACCTACAATGAGCAGTTCTTC	CASSVSPSTYNEQFF
.	TRBV6-1	TRBJ2-3	.	TGTGCCAGCAGTGAAGCGGATAAGCGGTACGCTAGCACAGATACGCAGTATTTT	CASSEADKRYASTDTQYF
.	TRBV5-1	TRBJ2-1	.	TGCGCCAGCAGCTCGCTTCCGGGAACGCACAATGAGCAGTTCTTC	CASSSLPGTHNEQFF
.	TRBV19	TRBJ2-7	.	TGTGCCAGTAGTATTGGCGGGAACTCCTACGAGCAGTACTTC	CASSIGGNSYEQYF
.	TRBV21-1	TRBJ2-5	.	TGTGCCAGGGGGGCTAGCGGGGCCCAAGAGACCCAGTACTTC	CARGASGAQETQYF
.	TRBV21-1	TRBJ2-7	.	TGTGCCAGCAGCAAAGAAGGGACTCTCCCAGAGCAGTACTTC	CASSKEGTLPEQYF
.	TRBV28	TRBJ1-1	TRBD1	TGTGCCAGTATCGGACAGGTCTTTGAAGCTTTCTTT	CASIGQVFEAFF
few	TRBV21-1	TRBJ1-1	.	TGTGCCAGCAGCAACATGAACACTGAAGCTTTCTTT	CASSNMNTEAFF
few	TRBV27	TRBJ2-5	.	TGTGCCAGCAGTCTCTTGAGGACGGGAAGGGAGACCCAGTACTTC	CASSLLRTGRETQYF
.	TRBV19	TRBJ2-5	.	TGTGCCAGTAGTATAGTCGCCACTCCCGAGGAGACCCAGTACTTC	CASSIVATPEETQYF
.	TRBV6-5	TRBJ2-7	.	TGTGCCAGTAGTTACTCGAACACAGACTACGAGCAGTACTTC	CASSYSNTDYEQYF
few	TRBV28	TRBJ1-5	.	TGTGCCAGCAGCGCCTACGGGCCCCAGCATTTT	CASSAYGPQHF
.	TRBV18	TRBJ2-7	TRBD2	TGTGCCAGCTCACAGGCGACACCTAAAACTAGCGGGGGGAACTACGAGCAGTACTTC	CASSQATPKTSGGNYEQYF